This T cell receptor beta chain is from a study of shared clonotypes between healthy human individuals. Overall study context: Researchers assigned three CD4 naive, three CD4 memory, two CD8 naive and one CD8 memory plate to each donor. Whole-study findings and limits: What naive subsets generally showed was a larger estimated richness than memory subsets showed.

This CDR3 has 15 residues. Germline CDR1 MDHEN, CDR2 SYDVKM. V shed 4 bases and J shed 5 bases, with 17 bases lying between them. In the original processing: ImmunoSEQ sequences covered only the junction and lacked quality scores; filtering therefore differed. Method: immunoSEQ multiplex PCR; TCRdb's copy keeps in-frame clones and lacks some. V, J and clone size are taken as reported in that table, and D and trimming were inferred from the DNA itself. The table has some 2.1 million clones, roughly 94% seen once; the top ten hold 0.1% to 0.15%. About this clone: Antigen specificity is unknown.

The V call is TRBV28, the J call TRBJ2-5; tentatively, D is TRBD1 or TRBD2 (5 bases each). This receptor was identified in a man in his late teens or twenties in good health. Input material: naive CD4+ T cells sorted from blood. Specified subset: CD45RA+ positively selected. The CDR3 loop reads CASSWGFGPGETQYF. The CDR3 DNA reads as TGTGCCAGCAGTTGGGGGTTCGGACCTGGGGAGACCCAGTACTTC.